These 8 T cell receptor beta chains were all obtained from the same sample, sequenced in a study of cytomegalovirus exposure and HLA in healthy donors. The data were produced by immunoSEQ multiplex PCR, yet TCRdb's version contains in-frame clones alone and is incomplete. The sample holds about 130,000 clones, 90% to 97% seen once. Sequenced: PBMCs. The receptors were sampled from a man younger than 35 in good health and CMV-seronegative.

The V call is TRBV9, the J call TRBJ2-3, with D tentatively TRBD2 (6 bases). The V gene lost 4 bases and the J gene lost 4 bases, with 10 bases spanning the gap. There are 13 residues in the CDR3. CDR1 SGDLS and CDR2 YYNGEE come from the germline V gene. The CDR3 DNA sequence: TGTGCCAGCAGCCGACTAGAGCCAGATACGCAGTATTTT. It translates to CASSRLEPDTQYF.

Only one count was recorded for this clone. The V call is TRBV9, the J call TRBJ2-7, with D perhaps TRBD2 (5 bases). The ends were cut back, 0 bases at V and 4 bases at J, with 11 bases in the middle. This CDR3 has 14 amino acids. Looked up from germline, CDR1 is SGDLS and CDR2 is YYNGEE. This CDR3 is CASSVADSDYEQYF. DNA of the CDR3: TGTGCCAGCAGCGTAGCGGACTCCGATTACGAGCAGTACTTC.

The CDR3 loop reads CSVAGTTSAETQYF. The CDR3 DNA follows: TGCAGCGTCGCCGGGACTACTAGCGCAGAGACCCAGTACTTC. The J gene is TRBJ2-5, the V gene TRBV29-1; the match to TRBD2 covers 7 bases. Germline CDR1 reads SQVTM; CDR2 reads ANQGSEA. The CDR3 length is 14 residues. Trimming took 6 bases from V and 4 from J; bases not matched to a gene: 11.

The CDR3, as DNA: TGTGCCAGCGACGGACAGGGGAACACTGAAGCTTTCTTT. This gives the protein CASDGQGNTEAFF. V usage is TRBV6-6 and J usage is TRBJ1-1; 8 bases agree with TRBD1. Unmatched junction bases numbered 3, after V lost 8 bases and J lost 1 base. There are 13 residues in the CDR3. Germline CDR1 and CDR2: MNHNY and SVGAGI (reference sequence).

This clone was picked up one time. The genes are TRBV28 and TRBJ2-3, with no clear D. Per germline, CDR1 MDHEN and CDR2 SYDVKM. The ends were cut back, 1 base at V and 4 bases at J, with 9 bases in the middle. The CDR3 is 14 residues long. The CDR3 DNA is TGTGCCAGCAGTTTATACGCGTCGGCAGATACGCAGTATTTT. This gives the protein CASSLYASADTQYF.

The gene calls are TRBV30 and TRBJ1-2; 7 positions match TRBD1. The trim removed 4 bases at V and 2 bases at J, leaving 7 bases unmatched. Per germline, CDR1 GTSNPN and CDR2 SVGIG (reference sequence). The CDR3 loop spans 14 amino acids. In nucleotides, the CDR3 is TGTGCCTGGACCTGGGACAGCGCGAACTATGGCTACACCTTC. Translated: CAWTWDSANYGYTF.

The gene calls are TRBV19 and TRBJ2-7; 9 nucleotides match TRBD1. J gave up 5 bases and V 5 bases, and 10 bases lay outside the gene matches. This CDR3 has 15 amino acids. The V gene's germline CDR1 is LNHDA and CDR2 SQIVND (reference sequence). The chain's CDR3 is CASSSRTGAKDEQYF. The CDR3 region has the DNA TGTGCCAGTAGTTCTCGGACAGGGGCAAAGGACGAGCAGTACTTC.

V is TRBV28 and J is TRBJ1-2; tentatively, D is TRBD1 (6 bases). CDR1 is MDHEN, CDR2 SYDVKM, per germline. This CDR3 spans 13 amino acids. Between the trimmed V and J ends, which lost 6 bases and 7 bases, there was a span of 15 bases. This chain's CDR3 is CASSQTGAFGYTF. The CDR3 DNA follows: TGTGCCAGCAGCCAGACAGGAGCCTTTGGCTACACCTTC.